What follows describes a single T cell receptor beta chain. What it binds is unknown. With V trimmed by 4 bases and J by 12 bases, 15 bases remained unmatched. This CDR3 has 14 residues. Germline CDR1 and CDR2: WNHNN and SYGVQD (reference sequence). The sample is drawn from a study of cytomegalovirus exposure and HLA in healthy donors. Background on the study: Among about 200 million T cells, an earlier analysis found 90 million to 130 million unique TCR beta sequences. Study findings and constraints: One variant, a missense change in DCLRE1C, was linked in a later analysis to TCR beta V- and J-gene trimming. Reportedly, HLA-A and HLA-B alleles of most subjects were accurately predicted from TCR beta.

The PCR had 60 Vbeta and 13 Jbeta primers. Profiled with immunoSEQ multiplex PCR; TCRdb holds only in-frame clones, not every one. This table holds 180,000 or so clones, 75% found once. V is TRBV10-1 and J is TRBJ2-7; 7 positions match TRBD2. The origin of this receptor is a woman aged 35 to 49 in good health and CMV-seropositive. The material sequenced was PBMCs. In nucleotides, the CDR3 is TGCGCCAGCAGTGTTTTCGGGAGGCTCCATGGGGGGTACTTC. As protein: CASSVFGRLHGGYF.